Below are 26 T cell receptor beta chains sequenced from a single sample in a study of T cell changes during pregnancy in multiple sclerosis. Produced via immunoSEQ multiplex PCR; TCRdb's table is partial and in-frame only. Among roughly 37,000 clones, about 90% were seen once, and the ten largest hold 26%. Sample: CD8+ T cells from peripheral blood mononuclear cells, taken before pregnancy. Receptors were obtained from a female donor with multiple sclerosis, enrolled in a pregnancy study.

CDR3 region: CASSASGAHDTQYF. CDR3 in DNA: TGTGCCAGCAGCGCTAGCGGGGCCCACGATACGCAGTATTTT. The chain employs TRBV9 and TRBJ2-3, with 9 bases aligning to TRBD2. This CDR3 spans 14 amino acids. From germline, CDR1 is SGDLS and CDR2 YYNGEE. V lost 3 bases and J lost 6; bases outside the gene matches: 5. The complete variable domain, with remaining parts taken from reference TRBV9 and TRBJ2-3, reads DSGVTQTPKHLITATGQRVTLRCSPRSGDLSVYWYQQSLDQGLQFLIQYYNGEERAKGNILERFSAQQFPDLHSELNLSSLELGDSALYFCASSASGAHDTQYFGPGTRLTVL.

This clone occurred once. The chain recombines TRBV29-1 with TRBJ2-1, with D possibly TRBD2 on 5 matching bases. The germline V and J ends were trimmed by 7 bases and 0 bases, with 16 bases remaining between them. The CDR3 has 15 residues. Germline lookup yields CDR1 SQVTM and CDR2 ANQGSEA. CDR3 residues: CSATSPGGSYNEQFF. Here the CDR3 DNA reads TGCAGCGCCACGTCCCCCGGAGGCTCCTACAATGAGCAGTTCTTC.

The rearrangement uses TRBV9 and TRBJ2-2; 7 bases match TRBD1. The germline V gene encodes CDR1 SGDLS and CDR2 YYNGEE. CDR3 length equals 15 residues. V dropped 5 bases and J dropped 4; count of bases not matched to a gene: 8. The CDR3 protein is CASSDRDSRTGELFF. As DNA, the CDR3 is TGTGCCAGCAGTGATAGGGACAGTCGCACCGGGGAGCTGTTTTTT. The full variable domain, its missing parts supplied by reference TRBV9 and TRBJ2-2, is DSGVTQTPKHLITATGQRVTLRCSPRSGDLSVYWYQQSLDQGLQFLIQYYNGEERAKGNILERFSAQQFPDLHSELNLSSLELGDSALYFCASSDRDSRTGELFFGEGSRLTVL.

The CDR3 sequence: CASSVGHRVGNSYNEQFF. The CDR3 DNA reads as TGTGCCAGCAGCGTAGGCCACAGGGTGGGTAACTCCTACAATGAGCAGTTCTTC. V usage is TRBV9 and J usage is TRBJ2-1; weak D call: TRBD1 (6 bases). The V gene's germline CDR1 is SGDLS and CDR2 YYNGEE. V was clipped by 0 bases and J by 0 bases, with 16 bases between them. The CDR3 consists of 18 residues.

The chain uses TRBV19 and TRBJ1-1, with TRBD1 identical over 7 bases. V shed 10 bases and J 3 bases; nucleotides not matched to a gene: 20. CDR3 length equals 17 residues. From germline, CDR1 is LNHDA and CDR2 SQIVND (reference sequence). CDR3 residues: CATGGRRQGVVDTEAFF. CDR3 in DNA: TGTGCCACCGGGGGTCGGAGACAGGGAGTCGTTGACACTGAAGCTTTCTTT.

The chain employs TRBV30 and TRBJ1-2; D perhaps matches TRBD1 (6 bases). The CDR3 is 17 residues long. Looked up from germline, CDR1 is GTSNPN and CDR2 is SVGIG (reference sequence). Trimming shortened V by 2 bases and J by 2 bases, and 21 bases separated the two germline ends. The DNA of the CDR3 is TGTGCCTGGAGTCGGGGACCGACAGGATTGACGAACTATGGCTACACCTTC. Protein sequence: CAWSRGPTGLTNYGYTF.

The gene calls are TRBV6-1 and TRBJ2-7; maybe TRBD1 (5 bases). V gave up 2 bases and J gave up 3 bases, with 14 bases separating them. CDR3 length: 15 residues. CDR1 and CDR2 from the germline V gene are MNHNS and SASEGT. The CDR3, as DNA: TGTGCCAGCAGTGAACTTGAAGGGGCTGGCTACGAGCAGTACTTC. Its protein is CASSELEGAGYEQYF.

The rearrangement links TRBV2 to TRBJ1-2, with 9 bases that match TRBD1. The ends lost 6 bases at V and 3 bases at J; junction bases unmatched: 2. Germline V lookup: CDR1 SNHLY, CDR2 FYNNEI. The CDR3 is 13 residues long. CDR3 sequence: CASRDRGYYGYTF. CDR3 coding DNA: TGTGCCAGCAGGGACAGGGGCTACTATGGCTACACCTTC.

A single count supports this clone. The chain employs TRBV2 and TRBJ1-6; D is perhaps TRBD1 (5 bases). Germline CDR1 reads SNHLY; CDR2 reads FYNNEI. The CDR3 consists of 15 residues. V was clipped by 6 bases and J by 0 bases, with 9 bases between them. The CDR3, as DNA: TGTGCCAGCAGGCCTGACAGCTCCTATAATTCACCCCTCCACTTT. It translates to CASRPDSSYNSPLHF. Full variable domain (missing parts from reference TRBV2 and TRBJ1-6): EPEVTQTPSHQVTQMGQEVILRCVPISNHLYFYWYRQILGQKVEFLVSFYNNEISEKSEIFDDQFSVERPDGSNFTLKIRSTKLEDSAMYFCASRPDSSYNSPLHFGNGTRLTVT.

The genes are TRBV7-8 and TRBJ1-6, with D unclear. V was clipped by 0 bases and J by 0 bases, with 15 bases between them. The CDR3 is made up of 19 amino acids. Looked up from germline, CDR1 is SGHVS and CDR2 is FQNEAQ. This chain's CDR3 is CASSLAGSPLSSYNSPLHF. In DNA, the CDR3 is TGTGCCAGCAGCTTAGCCGGGTCCCCACTGAGCTCCTATAATTCACCCCTCCACTTT. Complete variable domain (other parts from reference TRBV7-8 and TRBJ1-6): GAGVSQSPRYKVAKRGQDVALRCDPISGHVSLFWYQQALGQGPEFLTYFQNEAQLDKSGLPSDRFFAERPEGSVSTLKIQRTQQEDSAVYLCASSLAGSPLSSYNSPLHFGNGTRLTVT.

The V call is TRBV16, the J call TRBJ1-1, with 9 bases fitting TRBD1. CDR3 length: 15 amino acids. The germline gives CDR1 KGHSY, CDR2 FQNENV. J lost 0 bases, V lost 4 bases, and 3 bases had no gene match. DNA for the CDR3: TGTGCCAGCAGCCCAGGACAGGGGATGAACACTGAAGCTTTCTTT. Translated, it gives CASSPGQGMNTEAFF. Full variable domain (remainder filled in from reference TRBV16 and TRBJ1-1): GEEVAQTPKHLVRGEGQKAKLYCAPIKGHSYVFWYQQVLKNEFKFLISFQNENVFDETGMPKERFSAKCLPNSPCSLEIQATKLEDSAVYFCASSPGQGMNTEAFFGQGTRLTVV.

This chain links TRBV5-1 with TRBJ2-1; 14 bases align to TRBD2. Germline assignment: CDR1 SGHRS and CDR2 YFSETQ. V lost 2 bases to trimming and J lost 2 bases; unmatched junction nucleotides: 3. The CDR3 sequence is 17 residues long. CDR3 DNA sequence: TGCGCCAGCAGCTTTATGGGACTAGCGGGGGCCTACAATGAGCAGTTCTTC. Amino acid sequence: CASSFMGLAGAYNEQFF.

Details on this clone: The sample holds other DNA sequences that translate to the same CDR3. This chain connects TRBV6-6 to TRBJ2-5, with TRBD2 identical over 7 bases. The CDR3 contains 15 residues. V lost 6 bases and J lost 5; bases outside the gene matches: 12. CDR1 MNHNY and CDR2 SVGAGI come from the germline V gene (reference sequence). The CDR3 protein is CASSLWAGAQETQYF. CDR3 nucleotides: TGTGCCAGCAGCCTATGGGCGGGAGCTCAGGAGACCCAGTACTTC.

V is TRBV5-1 and J is TRBJ2-6; possible D gene TRBD2, 5 bases. The germline gives CDR1 SGHRS, CDR2 YFSETQ. V lost 3 bases, J lost 2 bases, and 9 bases lay in between. The length of the CDR3 is 15 residues. The CDR3 nucleotides are TGCGCCAGCAGCTCCTCCGGGACTGGGGCCAACGTCCTGACTTTC. Protein: CASSSSGTGANVLTF.

This chain links TRBV27 with TRBJ2-1; D is unclear. The ends were cut back, 2 bases at V and 1 base at J, with 6 bases in the middle. Germline assignment: CDR1 MNHEY and CDR2 SMNVEV (reference sequence). The CDR3 loop spans 14 amino acids. The CDR3 loop reads CASSLALSYNEQFF. The CDR3 nucleotides read TGTGCCAGCAGTTTAGCGTTATCCTACAATGAGCAGTTCTTC.

The chain recombines TRBV9 with TRBJ1-1; perhaps TRBD1 as D (5 bases). The ends were cut back, 0 bases at V and 5 bases at J, with 11 bases in the middle. This CDR3 is 14 amino acids long. Germline V gives CDR1 SGDLS, CDR2 YYNGEE. CDR3: CASSVGGAPTEAFF. The CDR3 nucleotides are TGTGCCAGCAGCGTAGGTGGGGCCCCGACTGAAGCTTTCTTT.

In this sample, this clone turned up a few times. The chain carries TRBV27 and TRBJ2-7; the match to TRBD2 covers 12 bases. From germline, CDR1 is MNHEY and CDR2 SMNVEV (reference sequence). The CDR3 is made up of 15 amino acids. V trimming: 7 bases; J trimming: 5 bases; junction bases outside the gene matches: 9. The CDR3: CASKIGLAGYNEQYF. CDR3 DNA: TGTGCCAGCAAAATTGGACTAGCGGGGTACAACGAGCAGTACTTC.

The chain employs TRBV5-6 and TRBJ2-2; no clear D gene. The CDR3 loop spans 12 amino acids. V lost 4 bases, J lost 3 bases, and 4 bases lay in between. Germline V lookup: CDR1 SGHDT, CDR2 YYEEEE. Written as DNA, the CDR3 is TGTGCCAGCAGCCCCGACACCGGGGAGCTGTTTTTT. Amino acid sequence: CASSPDTGELFF.

The V call is TRBV4-2, the J call TRBJ1-4; TRBD1 matches 9 bases. V lost 4 bases to trimming and J lost 4 bases; unmatched junction nucleotides: 19. The germline V gene encodes CDR1 LGHNA and CDR2 YNFKEQ. This CDR3 is 20 amino acids long. CDR3 nucleotide sequence: TGTGCCAGCAGCCTTTCAACCCTCGGGACAGGGAAGAAGGATAATGAAAAACTGTTTTTT. Translation: CASSLSTLGTGKKDNEKLFF.

The J gene is TRBJ1-1, the V gene TRBV2; TRBD1 might be the D (5 bases). Germline values: CDR1 SNHLY, CDR2 FYNNEI. Trimming shortened V by 8 bases and J by 4 bases, and 8 bases separated the two germline ends. This CDR3 has 11 amino acids. The CDR3 nucleotides read TGTGCCAGCCGCGGGGGCACTGAAGCTTTCTTT. Translation gives CASRGGTEAFF.

The chain has TRBV29-1 and TRBJ2-5, with D maybe TRBD1 (6 bases). CDR1 and CDR2 (germline): SQVTM, ANQGSEA. The V end was cut by 8 bases, the J end by 5 bases, with 15 bases between. The CDR3 runs to 12 residues. CDR3: CSLLPRGETQYF. The CDR3 DNA sequence: TGCAGCCTACTTCCAAGGGGGGAGACCCAGTACTTC. Full variable domain (rest looked up from reference TRBV29-1 and TRBJ2-5): SAVISQKPSRDICQRGTSLTIQCQVDSQVTMMFWYRQQPGQSLTLIATANQGSEATYESGFVIDKFPISRPNLTFSTLTVSNMSPEDSSIYLCSLLPRGETQYFGPGTRLLVL.

This clone was detected only a few times. At the DNA level, this CDR3 is encoded by other sequences in the same sample as well. This rearrangement joins TRBV9 to TRBJ2-3; D gene unclear. The CDR3 is made up of 14 amino acids. Germline V gives CDR1 SGDLS, CDR2 YYNGEE. V was shortened by 2 bases and J by 0 bases, with 7 bases between the two germline ends. In DNA form, the CDR3 reads TGTGCCAGCAGCGTCTCGGGTAGCACAGATACGCAGTATTTT. Its protein product is CASSVSGSTDTQYF.

The chain has TRBV27 and TRBJ2-7, with 9 bases that match TRBD2. Germline V CDR1 and CDR2: MNHEY, SMNVEV (reference sequence). The CDR3 has 15 amino acids. Trimming removed 2 bases from V and 7 bases from J; junction bases left unmatched: 9. Here the CDR3 reads CASSLALAGVGEQYF. CDR3 sequence (DNA): TGTGCCAGCAGTTTAGCATTAGCGGGAGTAGGAGAGCAGTACTTC.

V gene TRBV9 combines with J gene TRBJ1-2; TRBD1 matches 10 bases. The trim removed 3 bases at V and 4 bases at J, leaving 9 bases unmatched. The CDR3 length is 16 residues. Germline V gene lookup returns CDR1 SGDLS and CDR2 YYNGEE. The CDR3 region is CASSGGQGGSGYGYTF. For the CDR3, the DNA is TGTGCCAGCAGCGGCGGACAGGGGGGTAGTGGCTATGGCTACACCTTC.

The chain carries TRBV2 and TRBJ2-3, with TRBD2 matching over 10 bases. V shed 6 bases and J 2 bases; nucleotides not matched to a gene: 8. Germline V lookup: CDR1 SNHLY, CDR2 FYNNEI. The CDR3 extends over 16 amino acids. CDR3: CASRLRAGGLTDTQYF. Written as DNA, the CDR3 is TGTGCCAGCAGGTTACGAGCGGGGGGGCTCACAGATACGCAGTATTTT.

The chain employs TRBV14 and TRBJ2-7; D is possibly TRBD2 (7 bases). V shed 1 base and J shed 5 bases, with 15 bases lying between them. Per germline, CDR1 SGHDN and CDR2 FVKESK. The CDR3 extends over 15 amino acids. DNA of the CDR3: TGTGCCAGCAGCCAAGTGGGGGGGCGGGAGAACGAGCAGTACTTC. It codes for CASSQVGGRENEQYF.